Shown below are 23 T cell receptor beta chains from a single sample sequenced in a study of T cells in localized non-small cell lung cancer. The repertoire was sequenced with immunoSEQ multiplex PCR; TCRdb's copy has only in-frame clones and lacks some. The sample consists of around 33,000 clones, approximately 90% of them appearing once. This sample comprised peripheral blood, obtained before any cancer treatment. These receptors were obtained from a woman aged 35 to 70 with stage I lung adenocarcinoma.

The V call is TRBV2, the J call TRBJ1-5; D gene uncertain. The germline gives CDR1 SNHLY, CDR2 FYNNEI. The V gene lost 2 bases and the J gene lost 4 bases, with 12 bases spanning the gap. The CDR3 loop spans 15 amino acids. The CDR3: CASSETRGGNQPQHF. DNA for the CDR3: TGTGCCAGCAGTGAAACTCGGGGAGGGAATCAGCCCCAGCATTTT.

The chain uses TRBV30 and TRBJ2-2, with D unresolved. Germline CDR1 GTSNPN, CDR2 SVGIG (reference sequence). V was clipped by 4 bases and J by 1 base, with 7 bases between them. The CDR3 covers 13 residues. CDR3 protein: CAWNRENTGELFF. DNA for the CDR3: TGTGCCTGGAATAGGGAGAACACCGGGGAGCTGTTTTTT. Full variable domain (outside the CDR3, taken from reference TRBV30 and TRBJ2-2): SQTIHQWPATLVQPVGSPLSLECTVEGTSNPNLYWYRQAAGRGLQLLFYSVGIGQISSEVPQNLSASRPQDRQFILSSKKLLLSDSGFYLCAWNRENTGELFFGEGSRLTVL.

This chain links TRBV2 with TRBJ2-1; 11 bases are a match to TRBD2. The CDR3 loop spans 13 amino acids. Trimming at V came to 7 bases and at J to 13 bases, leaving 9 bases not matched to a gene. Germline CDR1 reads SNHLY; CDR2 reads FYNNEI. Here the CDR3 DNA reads TGTGCCAGCACCGCGACTAGCGGGGCGACCCAGTTCTTC. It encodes CASTATSGATQFF.

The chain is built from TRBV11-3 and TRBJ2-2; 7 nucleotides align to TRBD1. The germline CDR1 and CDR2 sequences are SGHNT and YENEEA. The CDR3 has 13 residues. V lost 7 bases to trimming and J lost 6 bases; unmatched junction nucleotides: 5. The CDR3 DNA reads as TGTGCCAGCATAGAGGGGGCGGCCGGGGAGCTGTTTTTT. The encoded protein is CASIEGAAGELFF.

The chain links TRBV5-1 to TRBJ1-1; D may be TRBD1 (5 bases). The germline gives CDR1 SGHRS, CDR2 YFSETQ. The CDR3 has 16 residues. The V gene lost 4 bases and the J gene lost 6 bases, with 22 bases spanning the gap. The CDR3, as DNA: TGCGCCAGCAGCCCCGAGCCCATTGGCGGGGGTCCTGAAGCTTTCTTT. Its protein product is CASSPEPIGGGPEAFF.

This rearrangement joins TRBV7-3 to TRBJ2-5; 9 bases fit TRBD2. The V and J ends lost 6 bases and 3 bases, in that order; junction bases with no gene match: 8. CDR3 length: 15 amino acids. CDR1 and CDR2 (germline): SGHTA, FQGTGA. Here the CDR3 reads CASSSAGGRKETQYF. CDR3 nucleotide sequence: TGTGCCAGCAGTTCTGCGGGGGGGCGTAAAGAGACCCAGTACTTC.

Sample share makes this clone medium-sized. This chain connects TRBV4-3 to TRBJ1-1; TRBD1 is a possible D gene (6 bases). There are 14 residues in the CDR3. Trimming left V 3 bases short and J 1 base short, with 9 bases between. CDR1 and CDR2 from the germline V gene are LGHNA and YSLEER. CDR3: CASSQGHRNTEAFF. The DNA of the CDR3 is TGCGCCAGCAGCCAGGGACACCGGAACACTGAAGCTTTCTTT.

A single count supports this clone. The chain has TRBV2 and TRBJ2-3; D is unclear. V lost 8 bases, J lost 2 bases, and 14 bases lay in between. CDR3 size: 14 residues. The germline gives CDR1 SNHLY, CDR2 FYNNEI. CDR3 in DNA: TGTGCCAGCGCCCGGACCGTCATCACAGATACGCAGTATTTT. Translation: CASARTVITDTQYF.

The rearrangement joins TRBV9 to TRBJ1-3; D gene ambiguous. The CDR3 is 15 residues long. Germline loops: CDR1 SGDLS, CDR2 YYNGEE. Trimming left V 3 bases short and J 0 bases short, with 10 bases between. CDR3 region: CASSAGRSSGNTIYF. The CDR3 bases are TGTGCCAGCAGCGCCGGACGGAGCTCTGGAAACACCATATATTTT. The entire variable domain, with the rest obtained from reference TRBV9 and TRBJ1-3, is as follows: DSGVTQTPKHLITATGQRVTLRCSPRSGDLSVYWYQQSLDQGLQFLIQYYNGEERAKGNILERFSAQQFPDLHSELNLSSLELGDSALYFCASSAGRSSGNTIYFGEGSWLTVV.

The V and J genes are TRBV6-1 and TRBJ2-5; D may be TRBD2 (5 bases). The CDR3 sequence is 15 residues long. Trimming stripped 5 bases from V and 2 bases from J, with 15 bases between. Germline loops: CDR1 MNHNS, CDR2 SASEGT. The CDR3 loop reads CASSQRGGGQETQYF. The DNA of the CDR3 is TGTGCCAGCAGTCAAAGAGGAGGAGGACAAGAGACCCAGTACTTC.

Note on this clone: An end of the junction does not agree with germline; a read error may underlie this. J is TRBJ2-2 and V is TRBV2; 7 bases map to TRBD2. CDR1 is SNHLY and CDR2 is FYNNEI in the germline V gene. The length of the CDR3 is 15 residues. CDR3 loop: CASSQAGIRTGELFF. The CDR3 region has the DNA TGTGCCAGCAGTCAAGCGGGGATCCGGACCGGGGAGCTGTTTTTT. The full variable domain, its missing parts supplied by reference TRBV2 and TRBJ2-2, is EPEVTQTPSHQVTQMGQEVILRCVPISNHLYFYWYRQILGQKVEFLVSFYNNEISEKSEIFDDQFSVERPDGSNFTLKIRSTKLEDSAMYFCASSQAGIRTGELFFGEGSRLTVL.

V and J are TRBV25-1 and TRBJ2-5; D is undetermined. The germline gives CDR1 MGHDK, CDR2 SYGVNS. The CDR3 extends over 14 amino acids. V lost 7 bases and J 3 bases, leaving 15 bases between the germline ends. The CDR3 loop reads CASTETQAKETQYF. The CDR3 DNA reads TGTGCCAGCACCGAGACACAAGCCAAAGAGACCCAGTACTTC.

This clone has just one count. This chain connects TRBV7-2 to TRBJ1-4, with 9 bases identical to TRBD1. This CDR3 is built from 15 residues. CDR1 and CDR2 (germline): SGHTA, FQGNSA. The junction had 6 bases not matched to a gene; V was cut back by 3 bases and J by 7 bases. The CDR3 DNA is TGTGCCAGCAGCTTTACAGGGGGCGCGGGTGAAAAACTGTTTTTT. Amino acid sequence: CASSFTGGAGEKLFF.

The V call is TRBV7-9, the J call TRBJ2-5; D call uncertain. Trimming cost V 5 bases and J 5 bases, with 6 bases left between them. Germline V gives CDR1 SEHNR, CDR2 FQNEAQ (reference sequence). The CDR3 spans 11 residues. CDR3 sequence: CASSTYETQYF. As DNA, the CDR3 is TGTGCCAGCAGCACCTACGAGACCCAGTACTTC.

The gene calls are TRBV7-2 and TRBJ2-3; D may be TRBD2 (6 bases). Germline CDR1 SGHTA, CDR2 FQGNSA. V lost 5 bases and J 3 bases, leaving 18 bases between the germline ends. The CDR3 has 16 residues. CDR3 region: CASSPTAPGTTDTQYF. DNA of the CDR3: TGTGCCAGCAGCCCCACCGCCCCAGGGACTACAGATACGCAGTATTTT. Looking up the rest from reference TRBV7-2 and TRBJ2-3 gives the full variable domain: GAGVSQSPSNKVTEKGKDVELRCDPISGHTALYWYRQSLGQGLEFLIYFQGNSAPDKSGLPSDRFSAERTGGSVSTLTIQRTQQEDSAVYLCASSPTAPGTTDTQYFGPGTRLTVL.

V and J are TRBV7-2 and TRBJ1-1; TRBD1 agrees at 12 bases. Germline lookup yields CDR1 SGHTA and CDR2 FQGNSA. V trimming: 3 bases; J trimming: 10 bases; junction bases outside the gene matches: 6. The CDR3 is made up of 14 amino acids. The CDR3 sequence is CASSLGQGAKIAFF. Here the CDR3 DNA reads TGTGCCAGCAGCTTGGGACAGGGGGCGAAGATAGCTTTCTTT.

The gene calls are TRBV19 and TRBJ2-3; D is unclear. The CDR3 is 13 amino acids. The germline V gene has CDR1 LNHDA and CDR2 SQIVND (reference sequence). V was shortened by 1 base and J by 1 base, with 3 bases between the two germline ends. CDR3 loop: CASSIGRTDTQYF. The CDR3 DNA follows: TGTGCCAGTAGTATAGGGCGCACAGATACGCAGTATTTT.

CDR3 DNA: TGTGCCAGCAGCCCCCGTGGAGTAGCGGGGGGGCTCGAGCAGTACTTC. Its protein product is CASSPRGVAGGLEQYF. The chain employs TRBV7-9 and TRBJ2-7, with 11 bases identical to TRBD2. The junction had 12 bases not matched to a gene; V was cut back by 5 bases and J by 6 bases. This CDR3 has 16 amino acids. Germline assignment: CDR1 SEHNR and CDR2 FQNEAQ (reference sequence).

In nucleotides, the CDR3 is TGTGCCAGCTCACCATGGGATACGCAGTATTTT. Its protein is CASSPWDTQYF. The genes are TRBV18 and TRBJ2-3; D gene uncertain. Germline V gene lookup returns CDR1 KGHSH and CDR2 LQKENI. Trimming took off 2 bases at V and 6 bases at J, with 3 bases between the two ends. CDR3 length equals 11 residues. Variable domain in full (rest from reference TRBV18 and TRBJ2-3): NAGVMQNPRHLVRRRGQEARLRCSPMKGHSHVYWYRQLPEEGLKFMVYLQKENIIDESGMPKERFSAEFPKEGPSILRIQQVVRGDSAAYFCASSPWDTQYFGPGTRLTVL.

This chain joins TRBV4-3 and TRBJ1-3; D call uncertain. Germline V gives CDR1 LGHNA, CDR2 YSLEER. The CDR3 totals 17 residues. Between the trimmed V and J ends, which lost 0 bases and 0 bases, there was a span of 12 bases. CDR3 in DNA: TGCGCCAGCAGCCAAGATATGAACAGCTACTCTGGAAACACCATATATTTT. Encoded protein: CASSQDMNSYSGNTIYF.

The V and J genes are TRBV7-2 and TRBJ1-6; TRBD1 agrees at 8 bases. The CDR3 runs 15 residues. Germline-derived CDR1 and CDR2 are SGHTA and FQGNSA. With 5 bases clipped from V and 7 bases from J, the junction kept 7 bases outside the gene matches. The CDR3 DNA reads TGTGCCAGCAGCCCACGGACAGGGCGCAATTCACCCCTCCACTTT. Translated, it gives CASSPRTGRNSPLHF.

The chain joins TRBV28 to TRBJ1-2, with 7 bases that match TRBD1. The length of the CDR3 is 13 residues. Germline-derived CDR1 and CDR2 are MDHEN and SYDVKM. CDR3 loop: CASLPTGRYGYTF. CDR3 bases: TGTGCAAGTCTCCCGACAGGGAGGTATGGCTACACCTTC.

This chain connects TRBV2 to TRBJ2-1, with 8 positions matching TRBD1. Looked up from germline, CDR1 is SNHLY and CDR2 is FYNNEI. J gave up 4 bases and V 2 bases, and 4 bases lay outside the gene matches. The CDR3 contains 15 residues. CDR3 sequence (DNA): TGTGCCAGCAGTGAACAGGGGGCAGGTTACAATGAGCAGTTCTTC. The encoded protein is CASSEQGAGYNEQFF.